The text below deals with one T cell receptor beta chain. Its antigen is still unknown. The record originates from a study of T-cell reconstitution after alpha-beta-depleted transplantation in children. Unique molecular identifiers tagged the TCRbeta library. Each CDR3 protein gets one entry after TCRdb re-called the PCR reads with MiXCR. Of hundreds of thousands of distinct CDR3 sequences listed, roughly 16% are singletons. Study-wide points: From surviving recipient T cells and thymic progenitors came the high day-60 TCRbeta diversity observed in some patients. After transplant, at about two months, alpha-beta T cells were reportedly derived from several hundred expanded graft clones. A year had passed since transplant, and T-cell counts and diversity by then came mostly from newly produced T cells.

Trimming cost V 2 bases and J 3 bases, with 10 bases left between them. CDR1 is MNHEY and CDR2 is SVGAGI in the germline V gene. The CDR3 loop spans 14 amino acids. The origin of this receptor is a boy under two years old who had a stem cell transplant for Wiskott-Aldrich syndrome, so the T cells may come from the graft donor. V and J are TRBV6-5 and TRBJ1-1; D remains ambiguous. This specimen consisted of PBMCs, mostly from graft donor cells, obtained 360 days after TCRalphabeta/CD19-depleted stem cell transplant. The CDR3: CASSYRPKDTEAFF. The CDR3 nucleotides are TGTGCCAGCAGTTACCGGCCCAAGGACACTGAAGCTTTCTTT.